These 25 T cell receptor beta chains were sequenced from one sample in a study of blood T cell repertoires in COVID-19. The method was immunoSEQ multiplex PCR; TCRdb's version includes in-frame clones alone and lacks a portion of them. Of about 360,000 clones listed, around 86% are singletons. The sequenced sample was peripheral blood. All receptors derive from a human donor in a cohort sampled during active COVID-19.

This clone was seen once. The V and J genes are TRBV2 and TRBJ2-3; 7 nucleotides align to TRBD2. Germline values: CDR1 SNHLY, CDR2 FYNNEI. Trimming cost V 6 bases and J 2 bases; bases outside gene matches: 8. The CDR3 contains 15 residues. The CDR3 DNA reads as TGTGCCAGCAGGCCACGCAGCGGGGTCACAGATACGCAGTATTTT. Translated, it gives CASRPRSGVTDTQYF.

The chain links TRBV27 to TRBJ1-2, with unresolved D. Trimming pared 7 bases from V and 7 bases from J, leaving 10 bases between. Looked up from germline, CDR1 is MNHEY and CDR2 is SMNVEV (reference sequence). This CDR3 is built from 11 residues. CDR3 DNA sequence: TGTGCCAGCAAATTCGGAGGTGGCTACACCTTC. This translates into CASKFGGGYTF.

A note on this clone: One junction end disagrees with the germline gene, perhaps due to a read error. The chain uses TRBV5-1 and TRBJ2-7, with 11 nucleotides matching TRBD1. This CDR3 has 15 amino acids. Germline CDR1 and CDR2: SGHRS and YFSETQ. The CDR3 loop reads CASSLNGQGAYEQYF. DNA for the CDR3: TGCGCCAGCAGCTTGAACGGACAGGGGGCCTATGAGCAGTACTTC.

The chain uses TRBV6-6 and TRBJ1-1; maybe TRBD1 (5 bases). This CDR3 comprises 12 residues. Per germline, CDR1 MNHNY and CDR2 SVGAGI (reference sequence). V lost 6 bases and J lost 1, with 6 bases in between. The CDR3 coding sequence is TGTGCCAGCAGGCAGGGGAACACTGAAGCTTTCTTT. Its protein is CASRQGNTEAFF.

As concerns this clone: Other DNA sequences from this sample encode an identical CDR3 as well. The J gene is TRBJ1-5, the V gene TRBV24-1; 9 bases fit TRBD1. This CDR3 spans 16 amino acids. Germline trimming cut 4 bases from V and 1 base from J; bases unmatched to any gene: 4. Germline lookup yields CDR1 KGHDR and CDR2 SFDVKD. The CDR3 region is CATSDPGQGSNQPQHF. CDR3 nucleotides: TGTGCCACCAGTGACCCCGGACAGGGGAGCAATCAGCCCCAGCATTTT.

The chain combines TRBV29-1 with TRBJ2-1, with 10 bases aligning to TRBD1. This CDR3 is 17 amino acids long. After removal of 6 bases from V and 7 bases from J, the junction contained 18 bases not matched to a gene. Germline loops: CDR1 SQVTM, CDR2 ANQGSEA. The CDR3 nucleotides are TGCAGCGTCGCCCGTTTCGGGACAGGGGCCGGGGGAAATGAGCAGTTCTTC. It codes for CSVARFGTGAGGNEQFF.

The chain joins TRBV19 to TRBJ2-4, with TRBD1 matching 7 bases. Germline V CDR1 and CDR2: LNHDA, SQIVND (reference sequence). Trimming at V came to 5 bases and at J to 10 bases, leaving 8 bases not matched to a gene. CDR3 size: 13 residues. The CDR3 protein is CASSSTDRSIQYF. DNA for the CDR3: TGTGCCAGTAGTTCTACGGACAGGAGTATTCAGTACTTC.

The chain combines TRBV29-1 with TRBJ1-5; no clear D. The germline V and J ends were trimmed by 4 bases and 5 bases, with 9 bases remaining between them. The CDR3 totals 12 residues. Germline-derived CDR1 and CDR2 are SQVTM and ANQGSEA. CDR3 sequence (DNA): TGCAGCGTTGGGGCTCTTGATCAGCCCCAGCATTTT. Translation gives CSVGALDQPQHF. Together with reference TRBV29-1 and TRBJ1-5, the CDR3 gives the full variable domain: SAVISQKPSRDICQRGTSLTIQCQVDSQVTMMFWYRQQPGQSLTLIATANQGSEATYESGFVIDKFPISRPNLTFSTLTVSNMSPEDSSIYLCSVGALDQPQHFGDGTRLSIL.

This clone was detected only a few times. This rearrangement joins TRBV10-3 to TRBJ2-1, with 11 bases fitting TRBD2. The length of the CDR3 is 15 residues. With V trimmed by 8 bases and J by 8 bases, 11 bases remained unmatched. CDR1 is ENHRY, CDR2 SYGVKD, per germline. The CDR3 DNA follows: TGTGCCATCCAACGTCTCGGGACTAGCGGCCATGAGCAGTTCTTC. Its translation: CAIQRLGTSGHEQFF.

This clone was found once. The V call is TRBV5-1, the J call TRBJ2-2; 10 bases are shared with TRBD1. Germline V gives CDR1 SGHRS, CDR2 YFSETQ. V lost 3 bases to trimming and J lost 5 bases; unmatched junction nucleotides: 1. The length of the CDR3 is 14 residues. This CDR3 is CASSWDRGTGELFF. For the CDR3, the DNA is TGCGCCAGCAGCTGGGACAGGGGTACCGGGGAGCTGTTTTTT.

The CDR3 DNA follows: TGTGCCAGCAGGCCGGCAGGTGTAGAGACCCAGTACTTC. This sequence encodes CASRPAGVETQYF. The genes are TRBV7-2 and TRBJ2-5; D is ambiguous. V lost 6 bases to trimming and J lost 4 bases, with 12 bases between them. The CDR3 loop spans 13 amino acids. Germline V gene data show CDR1 as SGHTA and CDR2 as FQGNSA.

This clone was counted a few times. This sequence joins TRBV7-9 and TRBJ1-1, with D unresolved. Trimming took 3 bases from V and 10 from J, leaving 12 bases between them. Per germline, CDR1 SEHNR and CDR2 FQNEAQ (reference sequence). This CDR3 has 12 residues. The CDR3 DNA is TGTGCCAGCAGCTTTAGCGAATCTCGAGCTTTCTTT. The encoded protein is CASSFSESRAFF.

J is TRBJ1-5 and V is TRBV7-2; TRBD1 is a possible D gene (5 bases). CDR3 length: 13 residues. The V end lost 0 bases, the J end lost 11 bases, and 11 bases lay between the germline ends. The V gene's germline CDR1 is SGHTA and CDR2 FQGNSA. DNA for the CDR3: TGTGCCAGCAGCTTAGCGGGGAGGGACTCCCAGCATTTT. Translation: CASSLAGRDSQHF.

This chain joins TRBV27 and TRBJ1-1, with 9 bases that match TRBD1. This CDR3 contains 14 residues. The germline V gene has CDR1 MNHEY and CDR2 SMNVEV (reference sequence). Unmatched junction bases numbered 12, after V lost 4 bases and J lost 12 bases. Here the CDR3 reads CASSSADRGILTFF. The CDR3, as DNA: TGTGCCAGCAGTTCCGCCGACAGGGGGATTCTGACTTTCTTT.

Here the CDR3 DNA reads TGTGCCAGCAGCCCTCCAGCCACAGGAATACGGGGGGAAAAACTGTTTTTT. Protein: CASSPPATGIRGEKLFF. The rearrangement uses TRBV6-2 or TRBV6-3 and TRBJ1-4, with D possibly being TRBD1 (5 bases). Germline loops: CDR1 MNHEY, CDR2 SVGEGT. The CDR3 sequence is 17 residues long. Trimming shortened V by 6 bases and J by 8 bases, and 25 bases separated the two germline ends.

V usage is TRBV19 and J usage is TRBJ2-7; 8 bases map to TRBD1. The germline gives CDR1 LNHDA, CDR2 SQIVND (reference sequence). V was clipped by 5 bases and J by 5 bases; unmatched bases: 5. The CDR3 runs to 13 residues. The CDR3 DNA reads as TGTGCCAGTAGTTCCACAGGGGGGAACGAGCAGTACTTC. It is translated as CASSSTGGNEQYF.

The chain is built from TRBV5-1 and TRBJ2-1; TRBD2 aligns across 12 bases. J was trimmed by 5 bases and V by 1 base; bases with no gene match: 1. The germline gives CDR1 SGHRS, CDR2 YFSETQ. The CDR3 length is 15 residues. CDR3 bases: TGCGCCAGCAGCTTGACTAGCGGGAGGCACAATGAGCAGTTCTTC. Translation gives CASSLTSGRHNEQFF.

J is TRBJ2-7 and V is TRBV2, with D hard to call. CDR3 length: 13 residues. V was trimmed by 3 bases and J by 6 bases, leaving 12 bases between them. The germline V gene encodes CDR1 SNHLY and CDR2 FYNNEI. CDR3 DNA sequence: TGTGCCAGCAGTGAGATCCGGGTTGCCGAGCAGTACTTC. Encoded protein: CASSEIRVAEQYF.

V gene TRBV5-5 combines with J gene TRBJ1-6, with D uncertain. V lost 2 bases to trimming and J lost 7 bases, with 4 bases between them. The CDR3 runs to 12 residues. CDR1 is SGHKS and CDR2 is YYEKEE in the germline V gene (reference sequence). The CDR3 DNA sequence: TGTGCCAGCAGCTTAGAGAATTCACCCCTCCACTTT. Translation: CASSLENSPLHF. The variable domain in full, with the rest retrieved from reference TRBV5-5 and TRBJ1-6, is DAGVTQSPTHLIKTRGQQVTLRCSPISGHKSVSWYQQVLGQGPQFIFQYYEKEERGRGNFPDRFSARQFPNYSSELNVNALLLGDSALYLCASSLENSPLHFGNGTRLTVT.

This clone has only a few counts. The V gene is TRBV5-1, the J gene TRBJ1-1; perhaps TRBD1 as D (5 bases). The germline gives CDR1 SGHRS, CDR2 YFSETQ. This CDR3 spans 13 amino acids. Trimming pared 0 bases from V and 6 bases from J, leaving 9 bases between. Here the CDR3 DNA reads TGCGCCAGCAGCTTGGTATTAGGGGCTGAAGCTTTCTTT. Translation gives CASSLVLGAEAFF. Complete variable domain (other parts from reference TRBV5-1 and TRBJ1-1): KAGVTQTPRYLIKTRGQQVTLSCSPISGHRSVSWYQQTPGQGLQFLFEYFSETQRNKGNFPGRFSGRQFSNSRSEMNVSTLELGDSALYLCASSLVLGAEAFFGQGTRLTVV.

Here the CDR3 reads CSVEVGDSAYEQYF. CDR3 sequence (DNA): TGCAGCGTTGAAGTAGGGGACAGCGCCTACGAGCAGTACTTC. The chain couples TRBV29-1 to TRBJ2-7; 7 positions match TRBD1. V was clipped by 1 base and J by 2 bases; unmatched bases: 5. The germline CDR1 and CDR2 sequences are SQVTM and ANQGSEA. CDR3 length: 14 residues.

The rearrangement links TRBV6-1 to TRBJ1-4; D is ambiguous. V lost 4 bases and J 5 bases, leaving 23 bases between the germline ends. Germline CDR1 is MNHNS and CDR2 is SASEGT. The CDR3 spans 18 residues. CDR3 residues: CASSVSRSREFRNEKLFF. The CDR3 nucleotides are TGTGCCAGCAGTGTATCGAGGTCCCGGGAGTTCCGCAATGAAAAACTGTTTTTT.

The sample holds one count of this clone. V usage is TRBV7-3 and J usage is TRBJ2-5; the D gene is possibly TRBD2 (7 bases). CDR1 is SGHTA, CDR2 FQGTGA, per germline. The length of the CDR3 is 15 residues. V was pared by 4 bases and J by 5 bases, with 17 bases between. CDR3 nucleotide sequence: TGTGCCAGCAGCTCCGGACTGGGGAGGGGGGAGACCCAGTACTTC. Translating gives CASSSGLGRGETQYF.

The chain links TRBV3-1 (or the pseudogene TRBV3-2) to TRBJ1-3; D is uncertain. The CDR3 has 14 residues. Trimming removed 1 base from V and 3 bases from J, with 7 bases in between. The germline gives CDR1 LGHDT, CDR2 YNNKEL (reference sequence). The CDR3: CASSQVQVGNTIYF. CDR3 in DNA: TGTGCCAGCAGCCAAGTCCAGGTTGGAAACACCATATATTTT.

The CDR3 loop reads CASSEGRQGTEAFF. CDR3 DNA: TGCGCCAGCAGTGAGGGGCGACAGGGCACTGAAGCTTTCTTT. The J gene is TRBJ1-1, the V gene TRBV10-1, with TRBD1 matching over 7 bases. Germline values: CDR1 WNHNN, CDR2 SYGVQD (reference sequence). Unmatched junction bases numbered 4, after V lost 2 bases and J lost 4 bases. The CDR3 is 14 residues long.